Given below is one T cell receptor (beta chain) in context. As handled by the study authors: Nucleated cell counts were estimated from reference gene primer amplification. Here immunoSEQ multiplex PCR was the method, and the copy in TCRdb shows in-frame clones only, minus some. D and trimming come from the DNA, and the V and J calls and clone size come from that table. The sample lists around 170,000 clones, around 86% occurring once. This specimen comes from a study of blood T cell repertoires in COVID-19. Looking at the study overall: The United States, Italy and Spain provided the acute and convalescent COVID-19 samples.

Germline CDR1 MGHDK, CDR2 SYGVNS. The CDR3 sequence is 12 residues long. Trimming shortened V by 4 bases and J by 6 bases, and 9 bases separated the two germline ends. The TCR was taken from a man aged 45-65 years with active or convalescent COVID-19. The gene calls are TRBV25-1 and TRBJ1-1; D not certain. The sample comprised peripheral blood. CDR3 sequence reads: CASSALRAEAFF. DNA for the CDR3: TGTGCCAGCAGTGCCCTTCGGGCTGAAGCTTTCTTT.